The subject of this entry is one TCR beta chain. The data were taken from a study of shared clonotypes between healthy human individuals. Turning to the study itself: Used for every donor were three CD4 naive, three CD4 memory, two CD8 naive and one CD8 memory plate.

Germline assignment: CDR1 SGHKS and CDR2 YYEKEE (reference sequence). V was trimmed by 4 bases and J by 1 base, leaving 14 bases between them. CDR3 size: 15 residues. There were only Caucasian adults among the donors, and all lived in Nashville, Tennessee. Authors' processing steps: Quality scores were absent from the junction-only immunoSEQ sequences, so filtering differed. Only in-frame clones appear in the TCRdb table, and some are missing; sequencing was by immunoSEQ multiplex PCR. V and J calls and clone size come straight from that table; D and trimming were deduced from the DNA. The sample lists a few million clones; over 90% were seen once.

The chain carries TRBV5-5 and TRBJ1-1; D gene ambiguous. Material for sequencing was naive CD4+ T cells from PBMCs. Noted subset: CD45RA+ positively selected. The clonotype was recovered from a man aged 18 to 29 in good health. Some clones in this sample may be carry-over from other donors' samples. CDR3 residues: CASSPARRGNTEAFF. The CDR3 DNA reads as TGTGCCAGCAGCCCCGCCAGGCGGGGGAACACTGAAGCTTTCTTT.